The rows below give T cell receptor beta chains drawn from one sample of a study of blood T cell repertoires in COVID-19. Method: immunoSEQ multiplex PCR; TCRdb's copy keeps in-frame clones and lacks some. This sample has under 350,000 clones, with approximately 86% found just once. Sequencing input: peripheral blood. These receptors came from a man aged 18-30 years with active or convalescent COVID-19. Each CDR3 is given with its conserved first and last residue. The D gene is left open where the match is weak. Expanded clones are given a class, and other clones once, few, many or no size at all.

cdr3_nt	cdr3_aa	v_call	j_call	clone_size	d_call
TGTGCCAGCAGCAAACGACACAGAGACATTTCCCTCCTCAACACTGAAGCTTTCTTT	CASSKRHRDISLLNTEAFF	TRBV21-1	TRBJ1-1	.	.
TGTGCCAGCAGTTACTCCGACAGTCAGCCCCAGCATTTT	CASSYSDSQPQHF	TRBV6-5	TRBJ1-5	.	.
TGTGCTAGTGCCCTCGGACTACTAGCCTACGAGCAGTACTTC	CASALGLLAYEQYF	TRBV12-5	TRBJ2-7	.	.
TGTGCCAGCAGCCGTGACAGTAATTCACCCCTCCACTTT	CASSRDSNSPLHF	TRBV6-5	TRBJ1-6	.	.
TGTGCAAGTCGTCGCCCTGTTGAGCCGACAGGGTGGACCCGCTACGAGCAGTACTTC	CASRRPVEPTGWTRYEQYF	TRBV12-2	TRBJ2-7	few	.
TGTGCCAGCAGCTTAGGGGGCACCCGAAACACTGAAGCTTTCTTT	CASSLGGTRNTEAFF	TRBV5-6	TRBJ1-1	.	TRBD1
TGTGCCAGCAGCTTGACTTACAATGAGCAGTTCTTC	CASSLTYNEQFF	TRBV7-9	TRBJ2-1	.	.
TGTGCCAGCAGCTTGGTCTTGAATGAGCAGTTCTTC	CASSLVLNEQFF	TRBV5-5	TRBJ2-1	.	.
TGTGCCAGCAGCGCAGGGTGGGGAAACACCATATATTTT	CASSAGWGNTIYF	TRBV12-3/TRBV12-4	TRBJ1-3	.	.
TGTGCCAGCAGCCCAGGGGGGACAGTACACGAGCAGTACTTC	CASSPGGTVHEQYF	TRBV11-2	TRBJ2-7	.	.
TGCAGCGTTGAAGATCTCGGGGGTTCCGTCGAAAAACTGTTTTTT	CSVEDLGGSVEKLFF	TRBV29-1	TRBJ1-4	.	.
TGTGCCAGCAGCTACGAGCGGGGACCCCTCTACGAGCAGTACTTC	CASSYERGPLYEQYF	TRBV7-9	TRBJ2-7	.	TRBD2
TGTGCCACCAGCAGGGGAGGGGGTTCACCCCTCCACTTT	CATSRGGGSPLHF	TRBV15	TRBJ1-6	.	.
TGTGCCAGCAACCCAAATCGGGGGATCACCGGGGAGCTGTTTTTT	CASNPNRGITGELFF	TRBV28	TRBJ2-2	.	.
TGTGCCAGCAGCCAAACTACAGGCTTGTGGGAAAAACTGTTTTTT	CASSQTTGLWEKLFF	TRBV14	TRBJ1-4	few	.
TGTGCCAGCAGCCCCAGACTAGCGGACGACACCGGGGAGCTGTTTTTT	CASSPRLADDTGELFF	TRBV4-2	TRBJ2-2	.	TRBD2
TGTGCCAGCAGTGTCTTGGGCCCCATGAACACTGAAGCTTTCTTT	CASSVLGPMNTEAFF	TRBV2	TRBJ1-1	.	.
TGTGCCAGTAAAATTGGGGCAGAAGGGAACACTGAAGCTTTCTTT	CASKIGAEGNTEAFF	TRBV19	TRBJ1-1	.	.
TGTGCCACCCCCGAACAATCCTATCAAATCGACAAAAAAAATGAAAAACTGTTTTTT	CATPEQSYQIDKKNEKLFF	TRBV24-1	TRBJ1-4	.	.
TGTGCCAGCAGCTTAGCACAGAACTATGGCTACACCTTC	CASSLAQNYGYTF	TRBV7-3	TRBJ1-2	once	.
TGTGCCATCAGTGATTTGGACAGGGGATACGAGCAGTACTTC	CAISDLDRGYEQYF	TRBV10-3	TRBJ2-7	.	TRBD1
TGTGCCAGCAGTTTAGGGCAGGGGAATCAGCCCCAGCATTTT	CASSLGQGNQPQHF	TRBV27	TRBJ1-5	.	.
TGTGCCAGCAGCCAACCTGCCGGACAGGACGATACTGAAGCTTTCTTT	CASSQPAGQDDTEAFF	TRBV3-1/TRBV3-2	TRBJ1-1	.	TRBD1
TGCGCCAGCAGCTTGCCAGGACTTACCTACGAGCAGTACTTC	CASSLPGLTYEQYF	TRBV5-1	TRBJ2-7	.	.
TGTGCCAGCAGTTTACCGCGGACAGGTCAGCCCCAGCATTTT	CASSLPRTGQPQHF	TRBV28	TRBJ1-5	.	TRBD1
TGTGCCAGCAGTGTAAGAGCCTCTGGAGGGTATGAGCAGTTCTTC	CASSVRASGGYEQFF	TRBV2	TRBJ2-1	.	.
TGTGCCAGCAGCTTAAGCAGGGGTGTGAATTCACCCCTCCACTTT	CASSLSRGVNSPLHF	TRBV7-6	TRBJ1-6	.	.
TGTGCTAGCAGCTTAGGGCTAGCGAGCACAGATACGCAGTATTTT	CASSLGLASTDTQYF	TRBV7-7	TRBJ2-3	.	.
TGTGCCTGGAGTTCAGGGCCCGGGGCCAACGTCCTGACTTTC	CAWSSGPGANVLTF	TRBV30	TRBJ2-6	.	.
TGCGCCAGCAGCTTCTGGCAGGGCCCGAACACCGGGGAGCTGTTTTTT	CASSFWQGPNTGELFF	TRBV5-1	TRBJ2-2	few	.
TGTGCCAGCAGTTTTTCAGTAGGGGGCAATCAGCCCCAGCATTTT	CASSFSVGGNQPQHF	TRBV28	TRBJ1-5	.	.
TGTGCCAGCTCGCTAAGGGGATCGCAGTCCTACGAGCAGTACTTC	CASSLRGSQSYEQYF	TRBV19	TRBJ2-7	.	.
TGTGCCAGCAGTTTAGAGGGCTCCTATAATTCACCCCTCCACTTT	CASSLEGSYNSPLHF	TRBV27	TRBJ1-6	.	.
TGTGCCTGGACGGTAACCCAAGAGACCCAGTACTTC	CAWTVTQETQYF	TRBV30	TRBJ2-5	.	.
TGTGCCACCAGTGGTACTTCGGGACAGGGGTACAATCAGCCCCAGCATTTT	CATSGTSGQGYNQPQHF	TRBV24-1	TRBJ1-5	.	TRBD1
TGTGCCAGCAGTGACGGACAGGTCGGCACCGGGGAGCTGTTTTTT	CASSDGQVGTGELFF	TRBV25-1	TRBJ2-2	.	TRBD1
TGTGCCAGCAGCCTAGCGGGGGGTTACAATGAGCAGTTCTTC	CASSLAGGYNEQFF	TRBV27	TRBJ2-1	.	TRBD2
TGTGCCAGCAGCTTATGGGAGTACCAAGAGACCCAGTACTTC	CASSLWEYQETQYF	TRBV11-2	TRBJ2-5	.	.
TGTGCCAGTATCCCTGTAGGGACAGGGAACACTGAAGCTTTCTTT	CASIPVGTGNTEAFF	TRBV19	TRBJ1-1	.	TRBD1
TGTGCCAGCAGTTACCGCCAGGGGACAACCTACGAGCAGTACTTC	CASSYRQGTTYEQYF	TRBV6-2/TRBV6-3	TRBJ2-7	.	.
TGTGCCAGCAGCCGAATACCCCGGGCAGGCGGGAATCAGCCCCAGCATTTT	CASSRIPRAGGNQPQHF	TRBV27	TRBJ1-5	.	.
TGCAGTGCTAGTGGACAGGGGGCAATCTATGAGCAGTTCTTC	CSASGQGAIYEQFF	TRBV20-1	TRBJ2-1	.	TRBD1
TGTGCCTGGAGTGTACTATTCACAGATACGCAGTATTTT	CAWSVLFTDTQYF	TRBV30	TRBJ2-3	.	.
TGTGCCAGCAGCGCGATGAGGGGGCAAGCTTTCTTT	CASSAMRGQAFF	TRBV9	TRBJ1-1	.	TRBD1
TGTGCCAGCAGCCCGACAGGGCGCACTGAAGCTTTCTTT	CASSPTGRTEAFF	TRBV7-2	TRBJ1-1	.	TRBD1
TGTGCCAGAAGCGGGAAACAGGGCGGTTTGGGCAATCAGCCCCAGCATTTT	CARSGKQGGLGNQPQHF	TRBV5-3	TRBJ1-5	.	.
TGTGCCAGCAGCCAAGGTAGTATTCACAATGAGCAGTTCTTC	CASSQGSIHNEQFF	TRBV3-1/TRBV3-2	TRBJ2-1	.	.
TGTGCCAGCAGTCCTCGACTTCGGGGGGCATTCTACGATGAGCAGTTCTTC	CASSPRLRGAFYDEQFF	TRBV2	TRBJ2-1	many	.
TGTGCCAGCAGTAGGGCAGGGGGGAACACTGAAGCTTTCTTT	CASSRAGGNTEAFF	TRBV9	TRBJ1-1	.	TRBD1
TGTGCCAGCAGTTTCACAGGGCGAACTGAAGCTTTCTTT	CASSFTGRTEAFF	TRBV28	TRBJ1-1	.	.